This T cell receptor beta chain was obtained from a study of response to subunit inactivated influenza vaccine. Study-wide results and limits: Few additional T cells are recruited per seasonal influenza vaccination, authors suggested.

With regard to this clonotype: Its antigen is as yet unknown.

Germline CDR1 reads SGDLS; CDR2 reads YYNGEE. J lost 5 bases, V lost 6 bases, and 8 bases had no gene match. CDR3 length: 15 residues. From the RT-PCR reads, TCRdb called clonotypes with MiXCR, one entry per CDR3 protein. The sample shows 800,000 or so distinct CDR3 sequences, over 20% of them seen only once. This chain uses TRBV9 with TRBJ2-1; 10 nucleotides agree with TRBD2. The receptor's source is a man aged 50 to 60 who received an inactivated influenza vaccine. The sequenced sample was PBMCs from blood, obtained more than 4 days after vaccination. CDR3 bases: TGTGCCAGCACCCCGGGACTAGCGTACGACAATGAGCAGTTCTTC. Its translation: CASTPGLAYDNEQFF.